The 11 T cell receptor beta chains in this list originate from one sample, sequenced in a study of blood T cell repertoires in COVID-19. The repertoire was sequenced with immunoSEQ multiplex PCR; TCRdb's copy has only in-frame clones and lacks some. The data contain approximately 340,000 clones, more than 85% of them singletons. The sequencing input was PBMCs or T cells enriched from blood (not recorded which). The receptors stem from a woman between 35 and 50 years old who had been exposed to COVID-19.

This clone showed up just once. The chain recombines TRBV7-2 with TRBJ1-1; D unresolved. The V and J ends lost 1 base and 0 bases respectively, with 9 bases between them. Germline loops: CDR1 SGHTA, CDR2 FQGNSA. The CDR3 extends over 15 amino acids. In DNA form, the CDR3 reads TGTGCCAGCAGCTTAGACCAGGCGATGAACACTGAAGCTTTCTTT. Translated: CASSLDQAMNTEAFF.

The chain employs TRBV6-5 and TRBJ2-3; 10 positions agree with TRBD2. The V segment lost 6 bases and the J segment 1 base; nucleotides outside the gene matches: 4. The germline CDR1 and CDR2 sequences are MNHEY and SVGAGI. The CDR3 has 15 residues. CDR3 sequence reads: CASRTGTSGTDTQYF. For the CDR3, the DNA is TGTGCCAGCAGAACCGGGACTAGCGGCACAGATACGCAGTATTTT.

V usage is TRBV3-1 (or the pseudogene TRBV3-2) and J usage is TRBJ2-1, with D possibly being TRBD2 (6 bases). The germline V and J ends were trimmed by 1 base and 5 bases, with 15 bases remaining between them. The CDR3 runs to 16 residues. Germline V gene sequence: CDR1 LGHDT, CDR2 YNNKEL (reference sequence). CDR3 DNA: TGTGCCAGCAGCCAAGGGCTTGGCGGGGCCGACAATGAGCAGTTCTTC. Translation: CASSQGLGGADNEQFF.

The chain joins TRBV19 to TRBJ1-6; D may be TRBD1 (6 bases). Germline CDR1 reads LNHDA; CDR2 reads SQIVND (reference sequence). The CDR3 has 15 residues. Trimming took 6 bases from V and 7 from J, leaving 16 bases between them. The CDR3 is CASRETGTINSPLHF. CDR3 bases: TGTGCCAGTAGAGAGACCGGGACAATAAATTCACCCCTCCACTTT.

V and J are TRBV3-1 (or the pseudogene TRBV3-2) and TRBJ2-5; the D gene is possibly TRBD1 (5 bases). V was clipped by 1 base and J by 2 bases, with 14 bases between them. This CDR3 comprises 16 residues. CDR1 and CDR2 (germline): LGHDT, YNNKEL (reference sequence). CDR3 DNA: TGTGCCAGCAGCCAAGGGATAACAGGACCGCAAGAGACCCAGTACTTC. Amino acids: CASSQGITGPQETQYF.

The V and J genes are TRBV24-1 and TRBJ2-3, with D possibly being TRBD2 (5 bases). This CDR3 comprises 16 residues. V lost 3 bases and J lost 4, with 16 bases in between. Germline V gives CDR1 KGHDR, CDR2 SFDVKD. CDR3 in amino acids: CATSDRKRSPADTQYF. The CDR3 region has the DNA TGTGCCACCAGTGATCGGAAGCGGAGCCCCGCAGATACGCAGTATTTT.

The V and J genes are TRBV3-1 (or the pseudogene TRBV3-2) and TRBJ2-2; 8 bases line up with TRBD2. Per germline, CDR1 LGHDT and CDR2 YNNKEL (reference sequence). V shed 3 bases, J shed 4 bases, and the junction held 16 bases outside the gene matches. The CDR3 is 19 amino acids. The CDR3 loop reads CASSQTSGRGFWGTGELFF. The CDR3 nucleotides read TGTGCCAGCAGCCAGACGAGCGGGAGAGGTTTTTGGGGCACCGGGGAGCTGTTTTTT.

This clone came up once. V gene TRBV5-1 combines with J gene TRBJ2-7; TRBD1 agrees at 10 bases. Germline CDR1 and CDR2: SGHRS and YFSETQ. The junction had 5 bases not matched to a gene; V was cut back by 3 bases and J by 2 bases. There are 15 residues in the CDR3. The CDR3 sequence is CASSSGTGVPYEQYF. Here the CDR3 DNA reads TGCGCCAGCAGCTCCGGGACAGGGGTCCCCTACGAGCAGTACTTC.

The chain uses TRBV18 and TRBJ1-5, with no clear D. Germline CDR1 KGHSH, CDR2 LQKENI. The CDR3 runs to 15 residues. Trimming cost V 4 bases and J 5 bases, with 15 bases left between them. CDR3 in amino acids: CASSRTAGVDQPQHF. CDR3 DNA: TGTGCCAGCTCACGTACCGCGGGAGTCGATCAGCCCCAGCATTTT. The full variable domain, its missing parts supplied by reference TRBV18 and TRBJ1-5, is NAGVMQNPRHLVRRRGQEARLRCSPMKGHSHVYWYRQLPEEGLKFMVYLQKENIIDESGMPKERFSAEFPKEGPSILRIQQVVRGDSAAYFCASSRTAGVDQPQHFGDGTRLSIL.

The chain employs TRBV30 and TRBJ1-5; 7 bases map to TRBD1. Germline values: CDR1 GTSNPN, CDR2 SVGIG (reference sequence). Trimming took 0 bases from V and 3 from J; bases not matched to a gene: 2. This CDR3 has 14 amino acids. DNA for the CDR3: TGTGCCTGGAGTGTAGGGACAGTCAATCAGCCCCAGCATTTT. Protein sequence: CAWSVGTVNQPQHF.

The gene calls are TRBV21-1 and TRBJ2-5; the table calls TRBD2, which could not be checked here. TRBV21-1 is a known pseudogene. The CDR3 spans 15 residues. The CDR3 coding sequence is TGTGCCAGCAGCATCCCCCCGGGTTCCGTAGAGACCCAGTACTTC. Its protein product is CASSIPPGSVETQYF.